The rows below give T cell receptor beta chains drawn from one sample of a study of T cell responses to AZD1222 COVID-19 vaccine. The repertoire was sequenced with immunoSEQ multiplex PCR; TCRdb's copy has only in-frame clones and lacks some. The sample records 160,000 or so clones, around 87% being singletons. The input for sequencing was peripheral blood, taken 28 days after the second AZD1222 dose. The receptors derive from an adult who received the AZD1222 COVID-19 vaccine. Each CDR3 is given with its conserved first and last residue. D genes are given only for firm matches. A clone size is listed for some rows: how often the clone was seen (once, few, many), or a class if it is expanded.

cdr3_aa	cdr3_nt	d_call	v_call	clone_size	j_call
CASSAGDRVKKTQYF	TGCGCCAGCAGCGCTGGAGACAGGGTAAAAAAGACCCAGTACTTC	TRBD1	TRBV5-1	.	TRBJ2-5
CASQSWTGIAYGYTF	TGTGCCAGTCAATCCTGGACGGGTATTGCGTATGGCTACACCTTC	.	TRBV19	.	TRBJ1-2
CASSQEYGGGQFF	TGTGCCAGCAGCCAAGAGTATGGGGGGGGTCAGTTCTTC	TRBD2	TRBV4-2	.	TRBJ2-1
CAWSVKGTSDDTQYF	TGTGCCTGGAGTGTAAAGGGGACTAGCGATGATACGCAGTATTTT	TRBD2	TRBV30	.	TRBJ2-3
CASSSTPGLVNTGELFF	TGTGCCAGCAGTTCCACCCCGGGACTAGTGAACACCGGGGAGCTGTTTTTT	TRBD2	TRBV27	.	TRBJ2-2
CASSGIQGPGSEQYF	TGCGCCAGCAGCGGTATACAGGGGCCGGGAAGCGAGCAGTACTTC	TRBD1	TRBV5-1	.	TRBJ2-7
CAWTGQKAFF	TGTGCCTGGACGGGACAGAAAGCTTTCTTT	TRBD1	TRBV30	once	TRBJ1-1
CASSHPGLAGGPGGEGDGEQFF	TGTGCCAGCAGCCATCCGGGACTCGCGGGCGGGCCGGGGGGAGAGGGGGATGGTGAGCAGTTCTTC	.	TRBV3-1/TRBV3-2	.	TRBJ2-1
CASREESSYNEQFF	TGCGCCAGCAGGGAGGAGAGCTCCTACAATGAGCAGTTCTTC	.	TRBV5-1	.	TRBJ2-1
CSARTVQHGYTF	TGCAGCGCACGGACAGTCCAGCATGGCTACACCTTC	.	TRBV29-1	.	TRBJ1-2
CASAYKYGGDYEQYF	TGTGCCTCAGCTTACAAGTACGGTGGAGATTACGAGCAGTACTTC	.	TRBV11-2	.	TRBJ2-7
CASSQGTNTEAFF	TGCGCCAGCAGCCAAGGTACGAACACTGAAGCTTTCTTT	.	TRBV4-3	.	TRBJ1-1
CASSRYRGSAYEQYF	TGTGCCAGCAGCCGCTACAGGGGTTCAGCCTACGAGCAGTACTTC	TRBD1	TRBV3-1/TRBV3-2	.	TRBJ2-7
CASSVEGGVVTGELFF	TGTGCCAGCAGCGTAGAGGGGGGAGTGGTCACCGGGGAGCTGTTTTTT	.	TRBV9	.	TRBJ2-2
CASSVAADGVYGYTF	TGTGCCAGCAGCGTAGCTGCGGACGGAGTCTATGGCTACACCTTC	.	TRBV9	.	TRBJ1-2
CSASYRVYGNEQFF	TGCAGTGCTAGTTACCGGGTCTACGGCAATGAGCAGTTCTTC	.	TRBV20-1	.	TRBJ2-1
CASSQGWGYTF	TGTGCCAGCAGTCAGGGGTGGGGCTACACCTTC	.	TRBV28	once	TRBJ1-2
CASSRGGEIYEGYTF	TGTGCCAGCAGCCGAGGGGGCGAGATATACGAGGGCTACACCTTC	TRBD1	TRBV6-2/TRBV6-3	.	TRBJ1-2
CASSEAMPGAGSPLHF	TGTGCCAGCAGTGAAGCAATGCCGGGGGCAGGGTCACCCCTCCACTTT	.	TRBV6-1	.	TRBJ1-6
CASSIGGTASYEQYF	TGTGCCAGTAGTATAGGGGGGACAGCTTCCTACGAGCAGTACTTC	TRBD1	TRBV19	.	TRBJ2-7
CASTAQGARSGYEQYF	TGTGCCAGCACCGCACAGGGGGCGCGGAGTGGCTACGAGCAGTACTTC	TRBD1	TRBV2	.	TRBJ2-7
CASSSNDRGPRQPQHF	TGTGCCAGCAGTTCAAACGACAGGGGACCCAGGCAGCCCCAGCATTTT	TRBD1	TRBV27	.	TRBJ1-5
CASSLEQGAYGYTF	TGTGCCAGCAGCTTAGAACAGGGGGCCTATGGCTACACCTTC	TRBD1	TRBV7-9	.	TRBJ1-2
CASSQAAAGGYNEQFF	TGTGCCAGCAGCCAAGCCGCGGCAGGGGGGTACAATGAGCAGTTCTTC	.	TRBV4-2	.	TRBJ2-1
CASSQQGATNEKLFF	TGTGCCAGTAGCCAACAGGGGGCGACTAATGAAAAACTGTTTTTT	TRBD1	TRBV19	.	TRBJ1-4